These T cell receptor beta chains were read from a single sample in a study of cytomegalovirus exposure and HLA in healthy donors. The data were produced by immunoSEQ multiplex PCR, yet TCRdb's version contains in-frame clones alone and is incomplete. The sample yields under 170,000 clones, about 64% seen once. The specimen was PBMCs. The receptor set was obtained from a woman aged 55-69 years in good health and CMV-seropositive. The CDR3 runs from the conserved cysteine through the conserved F or W. D genes are given only for firm matches. Not all rows give a size; the values are once, few, many and, for expanded clones, a class.

>TRBD1|.|TRBV18|TRBJ2-1
CASSRDRVYNEQFF
TGTGCCAGCTCCCGGGACAGGGTTTACAATGAGCAGTTCTTC
>TRBD1|.|TRBV7-6|TRBJ2-1
CASSIGTGANEQFF
TGTGCCAGCAGCATCGGGACAGGGGCAAATGAGCAGTTCTTC
>.|.|TRBV28|TRBJ1-5
CASSLGQYNQPQHF
TGTGCCAGCAGTTTAGGACAGTACAATCAGCCCCAGCATTTT
>.|.|TRBV28|TRBJ1-2
CASSLASEGSYGYTF
TGTGCCAGCAGTTTAGCCTCGGAGGGAAGCTATGGCTACACCTTC
>.|.|TRBV28|TRBJ1-1
CASRAGVGAFF
TGTGCCAGCAGGGCGGGGGTAGGAGCTTTCTTT
>.|once|TRBV5-1|TRBJ1-1
CASTLRVGSTEAFF
TGCGCCAGCACCCTCCGGGTAGGGAGCACTGAAGCTTTCTTT
>TRBD2|.|TRBV29-1|TRBJ2-1
CSVAGTSRGNEQFF
TGCAGCGTAGCCGGGACTAGTCGGGGGAATGAGCAGTTCTTC
>.|.|TRBV19|TRBJ1-5
CASLSGVYSNQPQHF
TGTGCCAGTCTTTCCGGGGTCTATAGCAATCAGCCCCAGCATTTT
>TRBD1|.|TRBV14|TRBJ2-7
CASSQSRTGLGEQYF
TGTGCCAGCAGCCAAAGTAGGACAGGGCTTGGCGAGCAGTACTTC
>TRBD1|.|TRBV4-1|TRBJ2-5
CASSHDRDRGRETQYF
TGCGCCAGCAGCCATGACCGGGACAGGGGGCGAGAGACCCAGTACTTC
>TRBD2|.|TRBV2|TRBJ2-1
CASSASGSKYNEQFF
TGTGCCAGCAGCGCTAGCGGGAGTAAGTACAATGAGCAGTTCTTC
>TRBD2|.|TRBV5-4|TRBJ2-5
CASSLNGRAEETQYF
TGTGCCAGCAGCTTAAACGGGAGGGCCGAAGAGACCCAGTACTTC
>TRBD2|few|TRBV12-5|TRBJ2-1
CASGLIVAGQQLEQFF
TGTGCTAGTGGTTTAATTGTAGCGGGGCAACAGCTTGAGCAGTTCTTC
>.|.|TRBV5-6|TRBJ2-7
CASSLGPVGLYEQYF
TGTGCCAGCAGCTTGGGGCCAGTTGGCCTCTACGAGCAGTACTTC
>TRBD2|.|TRBV28|TRBJ2-1
CASSLPGGLEQFF
TGTGCCAGCAGTTTACCGGGAGGGCTTGAGCAGTTCTTC
>TRBD1|.|TRBV5-4|TRBJ1-4
CASSLGTGLNEKLFF
TGTGCCAGCAGCTTAGGGACAGGGTTAAATGAAAAACTGTTTTTT
>.|.|TRBV28|TRBJ1-1
CASSSDRREAFF
TGTGCCAGCAGCTCTGACAGGCGGGAAGCTTTCTTT
>.|few|TRBV4-3|TRBJ2-7
CASSQDSTAQGGYEQYF
TGCGCCAGCAGCCAAGATTCTACGGCCCAGGGCGGCTACGAGCAGTACTTC
>TRBD2|few|TRBV11-2|TRBJ2-3
CASRHRLAGGLSTDTQYF
TGTGCCAGCAGACATAGACTAGCGGGAGGTTTAAGCACAGATACGCAGTATTTT
>TRBD1|.|TRBV30|TRBJ2-7
CAWSGGPRRATSYEQYF
TGTGCCTGGTCAGGGGGCCCTAGACGGGCTACCTCCTACGAGCAGTACTTC
>.|.|TRBV4-1|TRBJ2-6
CASSQAEAGANVLTF
TGCGCCAGCAGCCAGGCAGAGGCTGGGGCCAACGTCCTGACTTTC
>.|.|TRBV2|TRBJ1-1
CASIWQGAGLTTEAFF
TGTGCCAGCATCTGGCAGGGAGCGGGCTTGACCACTGAAGCTTTCTTT
>TRBD2|few|TRBV28|TRBJ2-2
CASKKLAGGLGGELFF
TGTGCCAGCAAAAAACTAGCGGGAGGGCTGGGCGGGGAGCTGTTTTTT
>.|.|TRBV10-3|TRBJ1-5
CAISESGGNQPQHF
TGTGCCATCAGTGAGTCAGGGGGCAATCAGCCCCAGCATTTT
>.|.|TRBV7-6|TRBJ1-2
CASSLAAGAVLANYGYTF
TGTGCCAGCAGCTTAGCGGCAGGGGCGGTCCTAGCTAACTATGGCTACACCTTC
>TRBD1|once|TRBV6-5|TRBJ1-5
CASKTGGTNQPQHF
TGTGCCAGCAAAACAGGGGGGACCAATCAGCCCCAGCATTTT
>.|.|TRBV9|TRBJ1-2
CASSVATGNYGYTF
TGTGCCAGCAGCGTAGCTACAGGGAACTATGGCTACACCTTC
>TRBD2|.|TRBV19|TRBJ2-1
CASSIPRQVTTRGGNEQFF
TGTGCCAGTAGTATCCCGAGGCAGGTCACCACCCGGGGGGGGAATGAGCAGTTCTTC
>.|.|TRBV7-3|TRBJ2-5
CASSLGVRGGQETQYF
TGTGCCAGCAGCTTGGGGGTGCGGGGCGGTCAAGAGACCCAGTACTTC
>.|.|TRBV28|TRBJ1-2
CASSPSGPVNYGYTF
TGTGCCAGCAGTCCGTCGGGTCCGGTCAACTATGGCTACACCTTC
>TRBD1|.|TRBV29-1|TRBJ2-7
CSVRGQGSYEQYF
TGCAGCGTTCGGGGACAGGGTTCCTACGAGCAGTACTTC
>.|.|TRBV28|TRBJ2-3
CASSLGGRPDTQYF
TGTGCCAGCAGTTTGGGAGGTCGCCCAGATACGCAGTATTTT
>TRBD2|once|TRBV7-2|TRBJ2-2
CASSLDGGGTGELFF
TGTGCCAGCAGCTTAGATGGGGGGGGCACCGGGGAGCTGTTTTTT
>TRBD2|.|TRBV2|TRBJ2-3
CASFPSGRLTDTQYF
TGTGCCAGTTTTCCTAGCGGGAGATTGACAGATACGCAGTATTTT
>TRBD1|.|TRBV7-6|TRBJ1-5
CASSLGQGFNQPQHF
TGTGCCAGCAGCCTGGGACAGGGCTTCAATCAGCCCCAGCATTTT
>TRBD1|once|TRBV30|TRBJ1-1
CAWTGTGGAGAFF
TGTGCCTGGACCGGGACAGGGGGCGCTGGGGCTTTCTTT
>.|few|TRBV7-9|TRBJ2-6
CASSLGRGTYSGANVLTF
TGTGCCAGCAGCTTAGGGCGGGGAACCTACTCTGGGGCCAACGTCCTGACTTTC
>.|.|TRBV28|TRBJ2-3
CASSSPSGVLTDTQYF
TGTGCCAGCAGTTCCCCCTCGGGAGTTCTGACAGATACGCAGTATTTT
>TRBD1|.|TRBV5-1|TRBJ1-2
CASSERTGPSGGYTF
TGCGCCAGCAGCGAAAGGACAGGACCTTCTGGGGGCTACACCTTC
>.|few|TRBV27|TRBJ1-1
CASRGQTNTEAFF
TGTGCCAGCAGAGGACAGACGAACACTGAAGCTTTCTTT
>TRBD1|few|TRBV6-5|TRBJ2-3
CAIGTGGGNTQYF
TGTGCCATAGGGACAGGGGGCGGGAATACGCAGTATTTT
>.|.|TRBV6-6|TRBJ1-1
CASSFGPAGTEAFF
TGTGCCAGCAGTTTCGGACCGGCGGGCACTGAAGCTTTCTTT
>TRBD1|.|TRBV5-8|TRBJ2-5
CASSSRDRVQETQYF
TGTGCCAGCAGCTCCCGGGACAGGGTGCAAGAGACCCAGTACTTC
>TRBD2|.|TRBV11-2|TRBJ2-2
CASSSRLAASQLFF
TGTGCCAGCAGCTCCAGACTAGCGGCCTCGCAGCTGTTTTTT
>.|few|TRBV12-5|TRBJ2-7
CASGLSAAEQYF
TGTGCTAGTGGTTTGTCAGCGGCCGAGCAGTACTTC
>.|.|TRBV19|TRBJ2-1
CASSTQAGFSNEQFF
TGTGCCAGTAGTACTCAGGCAGGGTTTAGCAATGAGCAGTTCTTC
>TRBD2|.|TRBV30|TRBJ2-1
CAWSVLASGASYNEQFF
TGTGCCTGGAGTGTACTGGCTAGCGGGGCCTCCTACAATGAGCAGTTCTTC
>.|once|TRBV5-1|TRBJ2-1
CASSPPGRYNEQFF
TGCGCCAGCAGCCCCCCAGGGCGCTACAATGAGCAGTTCTTC